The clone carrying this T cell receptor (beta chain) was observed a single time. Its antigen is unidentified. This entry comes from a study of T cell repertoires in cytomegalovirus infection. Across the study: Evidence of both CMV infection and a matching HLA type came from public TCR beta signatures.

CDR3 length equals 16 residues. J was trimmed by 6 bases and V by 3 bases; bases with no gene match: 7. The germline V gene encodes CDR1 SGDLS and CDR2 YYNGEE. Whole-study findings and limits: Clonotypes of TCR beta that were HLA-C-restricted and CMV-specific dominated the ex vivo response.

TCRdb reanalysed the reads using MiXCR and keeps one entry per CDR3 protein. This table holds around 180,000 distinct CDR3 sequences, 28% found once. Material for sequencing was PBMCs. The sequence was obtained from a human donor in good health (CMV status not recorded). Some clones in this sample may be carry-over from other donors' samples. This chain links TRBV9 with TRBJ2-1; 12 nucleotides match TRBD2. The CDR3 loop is CASSAPTSGGSNEQFF. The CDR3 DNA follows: TGTGCCAGCAGCGCCCCGACTAGCGGGGGAAGCAATGAGCAGTTCTTC.